Described below is a single TCR beta chain sequence and its context. The CDR3 runs 15 residues. With 6 bases removed from V and 4 bases from J, the gap between germline ends came to 18 bases. Per the germline V gene, CDR1 is SNHLY and CDR2 is FYNNEI. The source of the sample is a study of control samples from healthy donors and cancer patients. Sequenced by immunoSEQ multiplex PCR; TCRdb stores in-frame clones only, minus some. This table holds around 72,000 clones, 75% to 90% found once. Sample: blood. The receptor was derived from a man aged 45-65 years in good health. The V gene is TRBV2, the J gene TRBJ1-1; tentative D call: TRBD1 (6 bases). The CDR3 sequence is CASRADFRGGTEAFF. The CDR3 nucleotides read TGTGCCAGCAGAGCCGACTTCAGGGGAGGCACTGAAGCTTTCTTT.